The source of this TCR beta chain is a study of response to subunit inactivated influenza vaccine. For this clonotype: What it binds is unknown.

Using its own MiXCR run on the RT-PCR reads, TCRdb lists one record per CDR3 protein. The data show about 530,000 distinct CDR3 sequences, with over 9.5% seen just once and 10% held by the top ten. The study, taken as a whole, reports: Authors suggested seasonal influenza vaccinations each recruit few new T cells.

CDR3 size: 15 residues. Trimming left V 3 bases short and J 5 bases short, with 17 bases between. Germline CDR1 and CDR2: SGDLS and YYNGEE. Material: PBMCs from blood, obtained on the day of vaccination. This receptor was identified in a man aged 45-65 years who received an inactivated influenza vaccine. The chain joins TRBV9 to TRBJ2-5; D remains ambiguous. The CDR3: CASSAPIGRLETQYF. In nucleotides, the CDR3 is TGTGCCAGCAGCGCTCCAATAGGACGTCTGGAGACCCAGTACTTC.